This T cell receptor (beta chain) was observed in a study of blood T cells in healthy people across ages (dated by TCRdb to the mid-2010s). Study-wide context: In model experiments, template switching captured roughly one uniquely barcoded TCR beta cDNA molecule for every two T cells. The study analyzed two additional independent replicas of 1 million unique cDNA reads from the same blood draw for two donors, one aged 18 to 30 and one aged 80 or older. To avoid experimental bias, donors of different ages were randomly spread across the sequencing lanes. To track age-related changes in TCR beta repertoire diversity, the study relied on deep sequencing normalized with unique cDNA molecular identifiers. The donors were split into four age groups: young (average about 15 years), middle-aged (around 37), aged (roughly 68) and long-lived (approximately 80).

Study-level results and caveats: The CMV infection status of donors was not known, potentially confounding age-related changes in expanded clonotypes. Since profiling was done on bulk unsorted PBMCs, naive and antigen-experienced compartments could not be conclusively compared. Observed TCR beta diversity per million T cells fell roughly linearly with age, and a significant reduction was already apparent by age roughly 40. Compared with the aged group, the long-lived group had more naive CD4+ T cells, fewer expanded clones and increased TCR diversity, a pattern suggesting age selection. There was a strong correlation between observed TCR beta diversity and the percentage of naive T cells measured by flow cytometry. Estimates of total diversity from one million sequenced T cells were regarded as lower bounds and underestimates.

This clonotype was detected only once. Its antigen remains undetermined. One end of the junction varies from germline; a read error may be responsible. Donors were approximately 42 systemically healthy Caucasian individuals from Russia aged roughly 6 to 100 years. Around 9.8 milliliters of peripheral blood were collected from each donor into EDTA-treated Vacutainer tubes. Ficoll-Paque density-gradient centrifugation was used to isolate PBMCs, with at least 6 million per sample. Trizol reagent was used to extract total RNA from the PBMCs, yielding at least 6 micrograms per sample. Naive CD45RAhigh/CD27high T cell percentages were measured by flow cytometry on a PBMC aliquot from every donor. There are 13 amino acids in the CDR3, from cysteine to phenylalanine inclusive. The sequence is cut down to CDR3 DNA, 39 bases in frame from base 1. The germline V gene specifies SGHTA as CDR1 and FQGNSA as CDR2.

To prepare the library, 5' RACE was applied. Reads for this sample came from an Illumina HiSeq 2500. The second PCR ran for about 7 to 11 cycles and used a J-beta primer mix along with a sample-barcoded 5' primer. Each TCR beta cDNA molecule received a unique molecular identifier from a template-switch 5' adaptor carrying 12 random nucleotides. Each sample yielded at least 2.5 million CDR3-containing paired-end reads. First-strand cDNA synthesis was performed from all RNA using the Mint cDNA synthesis kit, with priming by a TRBC-specific oligonucleotide. Following uracil-DNA glycosylase treatment, all cDNA underwent a first 18-cycle PCR with the universal primers M1SS and BC2_uni_R. The published analysis was carried out like this. Normalization of each sample was performed by random selection of 1 million high-quality reads, each carrying a distinct molecular identifier. Instead of being binned into consensus sequences, reads that shared molecular identifiers were thrown out. MiTCR, with a Q25 quality threshold and the strictest error-elimination algorithm, was used for CDR3 identification, clonotype clustering and error correction. A nonparametric unseen species model with Euler transformation was used to estimate lower-bound total TCR beta diversity. TCRdb cleaned the public reads at Q25 with fastp, built clones with MiXCR and kept in-frame beta chains. A single entry per CDR3 protein holds the most common genes and DNA from its merged rows. The V and J calls come from TCRdb's annotation, not from the publication. The sample table shows about a million distinct CDR3 sequences, and around two fifths are seen once. The leading ten clones occupy over 10% of the sample.

The sample comprised blood. The sequence came from a man between 18 and 29 years old in good health. Recombination connected TRBV7-2 to TRBJ1-1; TRBD1 is perhaps the D gene, given 5 matching bases. The CDR3 sequence is CAGRPTGNTEAFF. The DNA sequence follows: TGTGCCGGCAGACCTACAGGGAACACTGAAGCTTTCTTT.